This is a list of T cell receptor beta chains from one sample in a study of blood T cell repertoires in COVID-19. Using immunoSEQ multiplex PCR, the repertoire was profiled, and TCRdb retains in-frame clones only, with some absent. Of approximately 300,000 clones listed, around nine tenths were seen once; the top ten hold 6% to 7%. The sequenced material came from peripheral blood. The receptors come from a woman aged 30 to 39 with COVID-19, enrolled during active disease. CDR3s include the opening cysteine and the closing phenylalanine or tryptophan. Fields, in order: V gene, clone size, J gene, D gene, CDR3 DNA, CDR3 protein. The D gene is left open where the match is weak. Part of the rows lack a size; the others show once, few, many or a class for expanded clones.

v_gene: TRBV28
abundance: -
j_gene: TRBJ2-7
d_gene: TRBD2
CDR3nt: TGTGCCAGCAGGGAGACTAGCGGAGGGGTGTCCTACGAGCAGTACTTC
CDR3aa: CASRETSGGVSYEQYF

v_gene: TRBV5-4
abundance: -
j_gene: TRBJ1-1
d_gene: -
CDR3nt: TGTGCCAGCAGCACCGCGGGGACTGAAGCTTTCTTT
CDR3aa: CASSTAGTEAFF

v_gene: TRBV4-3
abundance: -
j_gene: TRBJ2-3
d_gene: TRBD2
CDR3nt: TGCGCCAGCAGCCAACCCAAGGCGGGAGGGCCAGGTACGCAGTATTTT
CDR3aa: CASSQPKAGGPGTQYF

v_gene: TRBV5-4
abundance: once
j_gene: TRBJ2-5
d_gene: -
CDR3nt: TGTGCCAGCAGCTTGCAACAGAACCAAGAGACCCAGTACTTC
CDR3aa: CASSLQQNQETQYF

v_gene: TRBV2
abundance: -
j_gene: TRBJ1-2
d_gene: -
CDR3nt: TGTGCCAGCAGTGAAGCTGCGGGCCAAAAGGAGGACTATGGCTACACCTTC
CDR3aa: CASSEAAGQKEDYGYTF

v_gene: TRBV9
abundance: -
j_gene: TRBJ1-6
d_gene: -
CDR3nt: TGTGCCAGCAGCGTAGCAGGGGCGAGTAATTCACCCCTCCACTTT
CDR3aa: CASSVAGASNSPLHF

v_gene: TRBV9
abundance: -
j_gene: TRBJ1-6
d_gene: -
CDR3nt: TGTGCCAGCAGCGTCGGCAGGTCACCCCTCCACTTT
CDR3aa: CASSVGRSPLHF

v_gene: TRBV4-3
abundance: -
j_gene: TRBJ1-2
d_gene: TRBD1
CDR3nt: TGCGCCAGCAGCCAAGATCTAGGGGACAGGGGTAACTATGGCTACACCTTC
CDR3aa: CASSQDLGDRGNYGYTF

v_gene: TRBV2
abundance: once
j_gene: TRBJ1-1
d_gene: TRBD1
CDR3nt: TGTGCCAGCGGTACAAAATCAGGGGGGAACACTGAAGCTTTCTTT
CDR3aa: CASGTKSGGNTEAFF

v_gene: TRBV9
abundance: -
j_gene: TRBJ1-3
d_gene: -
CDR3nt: TGTGCCAGCTCCATGGCGGGATCTGGAAACACCATATATTTT
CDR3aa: CASSMAGSGNTIYF

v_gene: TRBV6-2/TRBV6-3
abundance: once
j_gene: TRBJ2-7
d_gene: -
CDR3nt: TGTGCCAGCAGTTACAATCCGGGATCCTACGAGCAGTACTTC
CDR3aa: CASSYNPGSYEQYF

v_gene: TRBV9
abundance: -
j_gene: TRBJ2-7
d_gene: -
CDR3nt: TGTGCCAGCAGCCCCCCTGGATTCGCGACTAGAGAGCAGTACTTC
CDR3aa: CASSPPGFATREQYF

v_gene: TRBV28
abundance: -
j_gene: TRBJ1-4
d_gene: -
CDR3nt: TGTGCCAGCAGCTTCGGCCCCAGGGTTGGAAAACTGTTTTTT
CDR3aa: CASSFGPRVGKLFF

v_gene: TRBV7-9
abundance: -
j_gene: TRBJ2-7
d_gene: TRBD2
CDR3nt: TGTGCCAGCAGCTCCACCGAGGGACTAGCGGGAGTAAGGATCTACGAGCAGTACTTC
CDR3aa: CASSSTEGLAGVRIYEQYF

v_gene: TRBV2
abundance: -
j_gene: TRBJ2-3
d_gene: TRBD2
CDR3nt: TGTGCCAGCAGGCCCCCCAGCGGGGGTACAGATACGCAGTATTTT
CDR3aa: CASRPPSGGTDTQYF

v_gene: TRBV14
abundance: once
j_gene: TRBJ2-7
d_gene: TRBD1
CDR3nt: TGTGCCAGCACCGGGACAGGCTCCTACGAGCAGTACTTC
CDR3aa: CASTGTGSYEQYF

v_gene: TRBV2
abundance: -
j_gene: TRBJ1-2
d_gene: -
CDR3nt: TGTGCCAGCGGGAGATCGACGCAGTCAAACTATGGCTACACCTTC
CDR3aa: CASGRSTQSNYGYTF